Each of the 21 T cell receptor beta chains below was sequenced from the same sample in a study of monozygotic twins with inflammatory bowel disease. TCRdb re-called the 5' RACE reads; one entry per CDR3 protein, DNA not given. This specimen shows fewer than 200,000 distinct CDR3 sequences; the ten leading clones hold 2.8%. The sample comprised blood. The receptor source for this set is a human donor with ulcerative colitis or Crohn's disease, or a healthy co-twin of an affected twin (not recorded which).

V usage is TRBV2 and J usage is TRBJ2-2. Germline V gene sequence: CDR1 SNHLY, CDR2 FYNNEI. The CDR3 sequence is 13 residues long. CDR3 protein: CASSRDIFGDLFF.

The chain has TRBV2 and TRBJ1-5. Looked up from germline, CDR1 is SNHLY and CDR2 is FYNNEI. The CDR3 consists of 15 residues. The CDR3 region is CASSAQAYSNQPQHF.

The J gene is TRBJ2-7, the V gene TRBV5-1. Per germline, CDR1 SGHRS and CDR2 YFSETQ. The CDR3 contains 15 residues. The CDR3 spells CASSLVGSRSYEQYF.

The rearrangement uses TRBV29-1 and TRBJ2-1; TCRdb returns TRBD1, unconfirmable since there is no DNA. CDR3 length: 14 amino acids. Germline CDR1 and CDR2: SQVTM and ANQGSEA. CDR3 amino acids: CSVEDPDRGNEQFF.

The chain joins TRBV29-1 to TRBJ2-7; checking the TCRdb D call of TRBD1 is not possible without DNA. The germline CDR1 and CDR2 sequences are SQVTM and ANQGSEA. The CDR3 has 14 residues. This chain's CDR3 is CSVAGTGTSYEQYF.

This chain joins TRBV29-1 and TRBJ2-7; without DNA, the TCRdb call of TRBD1 cannot be checked. Germline V gene lookup returns CDR1 SQVTM and CDR2 ANQGSEA. This CDR3 is built from 13 residues. CDR3: CSAEGQGTYEQYF.

The CDR3 protein is CASSQPWETQYF. V and J are TRBV4-2 and TRBJ2-5. The CDR3 sequence is 12 residues long. The V gene's germline CDR1 is LGHNA and CDR2 YNFKEQ.

CDR3 sequence reads: CASSRTPSGTGDQPQHF. The chain employs TRBV21-1 and TRBJ1-5; the TCRdb D gene call, TRBD1, has no DNA to confirm it. TRBV21-1 is a known pseudogene. The CDR3 is made up of 17 amino acids.

V usage is TRBV5-4 and J usage is TRBJ1-4; TCRdb names TRBD1, which stays unverified in the absence of DNA. This CDR3 is 15 amino acids long. Germline CDR1 is SGHNT and CDR2 is YYREEE (reference sequence). The chain's CDR3 is CASSFRTQGGEKLFF. Supplemented by reference TRBV5-4 and TRBJ1-4, the full variable domain reads ETGVTQSPTHLIKTRGQQVTLRCSSQSGHNTVSWYQQALGQGPQFIFQYYREEENGRGNFPPRFSGLQFPNYSSELNVNALELDDSALYLCASSFRTQGGEKLFFGSGTQLSVL.

This chain connects TRBV27 to TRBJ1-3; as DNA is missing, the TRBD1 call by TCRdb cannot be tested. The germline CDR1 and CDR2 sequences are MNHEY and SMNVEV (reference sequence). This CDR3 spans 15 amino acids. This CDR3 is CASSPSQGVGNTIYF.

This chain uses TRBV5-4 with TRBJ2-7; TCRdb designates TRBD2, a call that cannot be tested without DNA. In germline, CDR1 is SGHNT, CDR2 YYREEE (reference sequence). The CDR3 consists of 13 residues. The chain's CDR3 is CASSFIGSGEQYF.

The chain joins TRBV7-2 to TRBJ2-5; no DNA is available, so the TRBD2 call from TCRdb remains unchecked. The CDR3 has 16 residues. Germline CDR1 and CDR2: SGHTA and FQGNSA. CDR3 amino acids: CASSPGLAGTKETQYF.

The rearrangement uses TRBV11-2 and TRBJ2-7; checking the TCRdb D call of TRBD2 is not possible without DNA. Germline assignment: CDR1 SGHAT and CDR2 FQNNGV. The CDR3 totals 15 residues. The CDR3 sequence is CASSLTTSGSYEQYF.

V gene TRBV9 combines with J gene TRBJ2-1. The CDR3 sequence is 13 residues long. CDR1 is SGDLS and CDR2 is YYNGEE in the germline V gene. CDR3 protein: CASSANDHNEQFF.

V gene TRBV5-1 combines with J gene TRBJ1-4. The CDR3 covers 16 residues. CDR1 and CDR2 from the germline V gene are SGHRS and YFSETQ. The CDR3 reads CASSLEQREDNEKLFF.

The chain uses TRBV7-8 and TRBJ2-1. The CDR3 runs 12 residues. In germline, CDR1 is SGHVS, CDR2 FQNEAQ. This chain's CDR3 is CASSLDGREQFF.

This sequence joins TRBV12-3 or TRBV12-4 and TRBJ2-7; TCRdb's D call, TRBD1, is unchecked because there is no DNA. The CDR3 covers 14 residues. CDR3 sequence reads: CASSGTGPAYEQYF.

This CDR3 is CSANSWTVYEQYF. The rearrangement joins TRBV20-1 to TRBJ2-7; TCRdb outputs TRBD1, but without DNA this stays unchecked. CDR1 DFQATT and CDR2 SNEGSKA come from the germline V gene (reference sequence). This CDR3 is built from 13 residues.

This chain connects TRBV20-1 to TRBJ2-1; TCRdb calls TRBD2, which cannot be checked without DNA. This CDR3 contains 16 residues. Looked up from germline, CDR1 is DFQATT and CDR2 is SNEGSKA (reference sequence). The CDR3 sequence is CSARGTGAGGPREQFF.

The rearrangement links TRBV27 to TRBJ2-1; absent DNA, TCRdb's TRBD1 call cannot be checked. Germline V gene sequence: CDR1 MNHEY, CDR2 SMNVEV (reference sequence). The CDR3 sequence is 17 residues long. The CDR3: CASSGIGDRPWGNEQFF.

The gene calls are TRBV21-1 and TRBJ2-5; TCRdb outputs TRBD1, but without DNA this stays unchecked. TRBV21-1 is designated a pseudogene. The length of the CDR3 is 14 residues. CDR3: CASSNPGRDETQYF.